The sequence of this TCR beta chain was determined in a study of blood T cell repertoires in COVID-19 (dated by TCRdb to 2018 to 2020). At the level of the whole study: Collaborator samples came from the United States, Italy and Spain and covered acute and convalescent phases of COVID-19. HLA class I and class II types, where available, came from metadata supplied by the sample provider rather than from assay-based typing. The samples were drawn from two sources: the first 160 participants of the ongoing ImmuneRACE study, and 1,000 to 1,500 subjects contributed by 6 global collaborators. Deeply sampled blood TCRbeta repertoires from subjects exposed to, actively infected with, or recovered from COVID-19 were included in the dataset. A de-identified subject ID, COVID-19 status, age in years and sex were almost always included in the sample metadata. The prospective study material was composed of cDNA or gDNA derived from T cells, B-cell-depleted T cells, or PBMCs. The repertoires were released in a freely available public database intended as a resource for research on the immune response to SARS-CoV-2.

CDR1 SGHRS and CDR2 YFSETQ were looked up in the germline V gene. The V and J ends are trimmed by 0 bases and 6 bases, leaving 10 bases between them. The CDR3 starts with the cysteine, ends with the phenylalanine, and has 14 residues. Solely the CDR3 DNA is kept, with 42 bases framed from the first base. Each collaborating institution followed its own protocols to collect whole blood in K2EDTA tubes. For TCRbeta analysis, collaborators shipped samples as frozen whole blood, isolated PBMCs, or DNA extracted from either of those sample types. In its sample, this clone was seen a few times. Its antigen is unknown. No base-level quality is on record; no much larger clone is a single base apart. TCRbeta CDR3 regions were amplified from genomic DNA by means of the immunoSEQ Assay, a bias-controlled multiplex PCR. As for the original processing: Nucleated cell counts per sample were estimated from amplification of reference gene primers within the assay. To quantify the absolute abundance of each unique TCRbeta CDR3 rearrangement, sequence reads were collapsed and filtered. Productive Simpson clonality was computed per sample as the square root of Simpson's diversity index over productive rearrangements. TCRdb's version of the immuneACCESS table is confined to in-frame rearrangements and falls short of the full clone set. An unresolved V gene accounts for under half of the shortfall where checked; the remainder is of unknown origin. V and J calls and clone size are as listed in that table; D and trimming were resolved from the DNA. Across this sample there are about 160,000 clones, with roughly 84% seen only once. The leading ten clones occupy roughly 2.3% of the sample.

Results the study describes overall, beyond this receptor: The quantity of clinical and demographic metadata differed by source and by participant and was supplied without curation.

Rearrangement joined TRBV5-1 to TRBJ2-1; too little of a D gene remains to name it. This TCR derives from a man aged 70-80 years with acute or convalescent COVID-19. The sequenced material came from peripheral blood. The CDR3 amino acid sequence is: CASSLEFVGNEQFF. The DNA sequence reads TGCGCCAGCAGCTTGGAGTTCGTCGGCAATGAGCAGTTCTTC.